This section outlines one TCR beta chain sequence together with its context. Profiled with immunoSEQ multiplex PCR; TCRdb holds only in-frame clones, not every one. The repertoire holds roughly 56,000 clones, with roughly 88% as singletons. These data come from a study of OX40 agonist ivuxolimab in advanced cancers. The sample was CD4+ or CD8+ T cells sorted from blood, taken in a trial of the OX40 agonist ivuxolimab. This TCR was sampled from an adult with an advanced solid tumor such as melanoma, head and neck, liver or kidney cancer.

CDR3 sequence reads: CASSLDGGGGSEAFF. CDR3 nucleotides: TGTGCCAGCAGCTTAGACGGAGGCGGGGGGTCTGAAGCTTTCTTT. The chain employs TRBV11-3 and TRBJ1-1, with D perhaps matching TRBD1 (5 bases). V lost 0 bases to trimming and J lost 6 bases, with 14 bases between them. The CDR3 has 15 residues. The V gene's germline CDR1 is SGHNT and CDR2 YENEEA.